This entry features one TCR beta chain sequence. This clone was picked up one time. No cognate antigen has been identified for it. No base-level quality is on record; no much larger clone is a single base apart. Germline trimming amounts to 3 bases on V and 1 base on J, with 4 as the count of junction bases outside the gene matches. CDR1 and CDR2, per the germline V gene, are SGHVS and FQNEAQ. Counted from cysteine to phenylalanine, this CDR3 has 15 amino acids. Just the 45-base CDR3 DNA is kept, in frame starting at base 1. The receptor library was made with the immunoSEQ multiplex PCR assay. For the original study's pipeline: A statistical classification framework was built for diagnosing cytomegalovirus status from the catalog of TCR beta chain sequences. TCRdb stores this immuneACCESS table with in-frame sequences only. Part of the clones is absent; in the studies checked, under half of the shortfall reflects unresolved V genes, and no reason is known for the rest. V and J calls and clone size are given by that table; D and trimming were obtained from the DNA. This sample is represented by around 120,000 clones; 70% to 90% of them were singletons. Approximately 2% of the sample goes to the ten largest clones.

The data stem from a study of cytomegalovirus exposure and HLA in healthy donors (dated by TCRdb to 2016 to 2017). Concerning the study at large: A later analysis indicated that the 90 to 150 validation repertoires were generated on the platform also employed for the roughly 650 repertoires of the first cohort. The aim of the study was to test whether cataloging public T cell receptors could identify signatures of past pathogen exposure. In addition to the first cohort of roughly 670 subjects, a separate validation cohort of about 120 different subjects was used. High-throughput TCR immunosequencing, statistical association of individual TCRs with disease status, and machine learning were combined to predict cytomegalovirus infection status.

Donors formed part of the validation cohort, which comprised 95 to 150 subjects and was distinct from the first cohort of several hundred subjects. The full study reports these points: Subsequent analysis determined that TCRs grouped into clusters in the first cohort also showed a tendency toward co-occurrence across the approximately 110 validation repertoires, and approximately 94% of cluster scores exceeded 0. Most TCR sequences were observed very rarely across donors, whereas some public TCRs were present in many individuals. All 130 or so repertoires were used to score co-occurrence in the validation cohort in a later analysis, because that analysis had no HLA typing for the cohort. According to the authors, the approach could potentially be generalized to other disease states and immunological phenotypes. In both the original and validation cohorts, the classifier was reported to diagnose cytomegalovirus status with high specificity and sensitivity. A few of the identified cytomegalovirus-associated TCR beta chains were confirmed in vitro to be specific for cytomegalovirus antigens. In the study, 164 TCR beta chains were listed as associated with cytomegalovirus.

This receptor chain uses TRBV7-8 and TRBJ1-2, with 8 bases in between that match TRBD1. This TCR derives from a young woman in good health and CMV-seronegative. Sequencing used PBMCs. The CDR3 reads CASSFSTGGNYGYTF. The sequenced DNA: TGTGCCAGCAGCTTTAGTACAGGGGGTAACTATGGCTACACCTTC.